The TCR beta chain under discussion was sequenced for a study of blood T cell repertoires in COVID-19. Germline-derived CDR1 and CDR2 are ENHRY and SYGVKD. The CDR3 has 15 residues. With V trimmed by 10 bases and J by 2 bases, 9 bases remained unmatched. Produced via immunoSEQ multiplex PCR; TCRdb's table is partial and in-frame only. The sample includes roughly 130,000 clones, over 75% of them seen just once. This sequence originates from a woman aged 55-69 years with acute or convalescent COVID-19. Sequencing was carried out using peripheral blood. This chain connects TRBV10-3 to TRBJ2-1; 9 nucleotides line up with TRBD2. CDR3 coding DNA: TGTGCCACTTTGACTAGCGGCACGACCTACAATGAGCAGTTCTTC. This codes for CATLTSGTTYNEQFF.